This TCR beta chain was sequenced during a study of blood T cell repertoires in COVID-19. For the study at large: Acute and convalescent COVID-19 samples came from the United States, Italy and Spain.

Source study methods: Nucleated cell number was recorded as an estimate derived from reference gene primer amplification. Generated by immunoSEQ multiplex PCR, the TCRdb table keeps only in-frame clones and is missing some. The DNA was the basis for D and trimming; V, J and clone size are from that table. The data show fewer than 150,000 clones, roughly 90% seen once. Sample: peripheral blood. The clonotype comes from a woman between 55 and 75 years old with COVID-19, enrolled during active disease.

In nucleotides, the CDR3 is TGTGCCAGCACCCGGGACAGCCGCAACTATGGCTACACCTTC. Encoded protein: CASTRDSRNYGYTF. This chain connects TRBV5-4 to TRBJ1-2; 7 nucleotides match TRBD1. The V gene end was trimmed by 6 bases and the J gene end by 2 bases; junction bases not matched to a gene: 7. Germline CDR1 is SGHNT and CDR2 is YYREEE (reference sequence). The CDR3 sequence is 14 residues long. The complete variable domain, with remaining parts taken from reference TRBV5-4 and TRBJ1-2, reads ETGVTQSPTHLIKTRGQQVTLRCSSQSGHNTVSWYQQALGQGPQFIFQYYREEENGRGNFPPRFSGLQFPNYSSELNVNALELDDSALYLCASTRDSRNYGYTFGSGTRLTVV.